This T cell receptor (beta chain) derives from a study of CD8 T cells in Susac syndrome. Reverse transcription of roughly 0.45 to 1 ug RNA was carried out with random hexamers. Multiplex PCR with immunoSEQ amplified the TCR beta CDR3 across 54 Vbeta and 13 Jbeta. A single record per CDR3 protein comes from TCRdb applying MiXCR to the immunoSEQ multiplex PCR reads. The sample yields about 180,000 distinct CDR3 sequences, roughly 95% seen once. Negative isolation was used for CD8+ and CD4+ T cells, and FACS enrichment was applied to TEMRA cells. The CDR3 totals 12 residues. Trimming cost V 2 bases and J 7 bases, with 9 bases left between them. Germline V gene lookup returns CDR1 GTSNPN and CDR2 SVGIG (reference sequence).

The source is a human donor with multiple sclerosis. Sequenced material: CD4+ T cells from PBMCs. V is TRBV30 and J is TRBJ1-5; tentative D call: TRBD1 (5 bases). This chain's CDR3 is CAWSRQGQPQHF. The CDR3 coding sequence is TGTGCCTGGAGTCGGCAGGGCCAGCCCCAGCATTTT.